This T cell receptor beta chain was captured in a study of T cell changes during pregnancy in multiple sclerosis. Profiling relied on immunoSEQ multiplex PCR, and the TCRdb table lists in-frame clones only, not all of them. The top ten hold 0.45% to 0.65% of the sample, which has tens of thousands of clones, 80% to 90% seen once. V was clipped by 0 bases and J by 5 bases; unmatched bases: 6. Germline V gives CDR1 ENHRY, CDR2 SYGVKD. The CDR3 totals 16 residues. Specimen: CD4+ T cells from peripheral blood mononuclear cells, collected in the first trimester of pregnancy. The TCR sequence derives from a female donor with multiple sclerosis, enrolled in a pregnancy study. This chain joins TRBV10-3 and TRBJ2-1; 8 positions agree with TRBD1. The CDR3 protein is CAISESGTGNDNEQFF. The CDR3 coding sequence is TGTGCCATCAGTGAGTCCGGGACAGGTAATGACAATGAGCAGTTCTTC.